A single sample gave rise to the 19 T cell receptor beta chains below, sequenced in a study of T-cell memory formation after mild COVID-19. TCRdb passed the 5' RACE reads through MiXCR, listing each CDR3 protein once. The data hold about 350,000 distinct CDR3 sequences, with roughly an eighth observed a single time. Sequenced input: PBMCs or a T cell subset sorted from them (not recorded which). Receptors were obtained from a man aged 18 to 29 who had mild COVID-19 (a few samples of this study predate the infection). Cell type and time point are not known.

The chain combines TRBV7-3 with TRBJ1-1; a possible D gene is TRBD1 (6 bases). This CDR3 has 16 residues. Per the germline V gene, CDR1 is SGHTA and CDR2 is FQGTGA. V lost 6 bases and J lost 5, with 22 bases in between. As DNA, the CDR3 is TGTGCCAGCAGTCAGTGGGGGGGGCCCGCAGGGACTGAAGCTTTCTTT. Translated, it gives CASSQWGGPAGTEAFF.

The J gene is TRBJ1-4, the V gene TRBV6-5; TRBD1 aligns across 7 bases. V was pared by 5 bases and J by 8 bases, with 14 bases of the junction left unmatched. The CDR3 spans 16 residues. Per germline, CDR1 MNHEY and CDR2 SVGAGI. The CDR3 spells CASSQPRGGGREKLFF. The CDR3 DNA reads as TGTGCCAGCAGTCAGCCCCGGGGAGGGGGCCGGGAAAAACTGTTTTTT.

V and J are TRBV29-1 and TRBJ2-1; D is unresolved. Trimming removed 4 bases from V and 3 bases from J, with 10 bases in between. In germline, CDR1 is SQVTM, CDR2 ANQGSEA. This CDR3 region has 13 residues. The CDR3, as DNA: TGCAGCGTTGTTGGGCAGCGCTACAATGAGCAGTTCTTC. Protein: CSVVGQRYNEQFF.

This clonotype showed up just a few times. The chain employs TRBV30 and TRBJ2-5; the D is unclear. V lost 3 bases to trimming and J lost 5 bases, with 7 bases between them. CDR3 length: 11 residues. From germline, CDR1 is GTSNPN and CDR2 SVGIG (reference sequence). CDR3 region: CAWSPSETQYF. CDR3 bases: TGTGCCTGGAGCCCATCGGAGACCCAGTACTTC.

In this sample, this clonotype turned up many times. The gene calls are TRBV5-1 and TRBJ2-1; D may be TRBD2 (5 bases). Germline CDR1 reads SGHRS; CDR2 reads YFSETQ. V was cut by 4 bases and J by 0 bases, with 17 bases left in between. The CDR3 consists of 17 residues. Here the CDR3 reads CASSPDLGLSSYNEQFF. The DNA of the CDR3 is TGCGCCAGCAGCCCGGACTTGGGGTTGAGCTCCTACAATGAGCAGTTCTTC.

This clonotype was picked up a small number of times. The chain links TRBV20-1 to TRBJ2-2, with no clear D. CDR3 size: 14 residues. CDR1 is DFQATT and CDR2 is SNEGSKA in the germline V gene (reference sequence). V lost 0 bases and J 7 bases, leaving 12 bases between the germline ends. In DNA form, the CDR3 reads TGCAGTGCTAGAGAGGGCAGCTTCGACGGGGAGCTGTTTTTT. Amino acids: CSAREGSFDGELFF.

Only a few counts were recorded for this clonotype. The rearrangement uses TRBV15 and TRBJ1-1; D is perhaps TRBD1 (6 bases). Trimming took 1 base from V and 9 from J, leaving 9 bases between them. The CDR3 is 12 residues long. The V gene's germline CDR1 is LNHNV and CDR2 YYDKDF (reference sequence). For the CDR3, the DNA is TGTGCCACCAGCAGAGTTCAGGGGCAAGCTTTCTTT. Translated: CATSRVQGQAFF. The variable domain in full, with the rest retrieved from reference TRBV15 and TRBJ1-1, is DAMVIQNPRYQVTQFGKPVTLSCSQTLNHNVMYWYQQKSSQAPKLLFHYYDKDFNNEADTPDNFQSRRPNTSFCFLDIRSPGLGDTAMYLCATSRVQGQAFFGQGTRLTVV.

This clonotype was picked up many times. The CDR3 bases are TGTGCCAGCAATAGAGCGGGGCGGCTATCCTACGAGCAGTACTTC. Protein: CASNRAGRLSYEQYF. This chain links TRBV12-3 or TRBV12-4 with TRBJ2-7, with 7 bases lining up with TRBD2. The CDR3 sequence is 15 residues long. Germline trimming cut 7 bases from V and 1 base from J; bases unmatched to any gene: 10.

V gene TRBV10-1 combines with J gene TRBJ1-1, with D unresolved. This CDR3 comprises 10 residues. The V end was cut by 5 bases, the J end by 7 bases, with 5 bases between. Germline V gene data show CDR1 as WNHNN and CDR2 as SYGVQD (reference sequence). The CDR3 DNA is TGCGCCAGCAGTCCACATGAAGCTTTCTTT. It yields the protein CASSPHEAFF.

Of note for this clonotype: In this CDR3 the conserved last residue, phenylalanine or tryptophan, is missing, so a read error is likely. The chain employs TRBV28 and TRBJ2-5, with 8 bases matching TRBD2. The germline gives CDR1 MDHEN, CDR2 SYDVKM. Trimming cost V 6 bases and J 5 bases; bases outside gene matches: 8. The CDR3 runs to 14 residues. For the CDR3, the DNA is TGTGCCAGCAGATTAGCGGGGACCAGGGAGACCCAGTACTTA. Translation: CASRLAGTRETQYL.

The sample holds many counts of this clonotype. The chain carries TRBV12-3 or TRBV12-4 and TRBJ2-2; D unresolved. The CDR3 extends over 16 amino acids. The ends were cut back, 5 bases at V and 3 bases at J, with 16 bases in the middle. Here the CDR3 reads CASSIGPQIYTGELFF. The CDR3 DNA follows: TGTGCCAGCAGTATCGGGCCACAAATTTACACCGGGGAGCTGTTTTTT.

This clonotype was observed a handful of times. This chain links TRBV12-5 with TRBJ2-3; tentatively, D is TRBD2 (6 bases). The V end lost 4 bases, the J end lost 6 bases, and 11 bases lay between the germline ends. CDR1 LGHNT and CDR2 FRNRAP come from the germline V gene. This CDR3 comprises 13 residues. CDR3 nucleotides: TGTGCTAGTGGTTCCAAGGCGGGGGATACGCAGTATTTT. Its protein is CASGSKAGDTQYF.

This clonotype was observed a few times. This chain links TRBV5-1 with TRBJ1-1, with D maybe TRBD1 (5 bases). The CDR3 covers 12 residues. Germline loops: CDR1 SGHRS, CDR2 YFSETQ. The V and J ends lost 0 bases and 7 bases respectively, with 7 bases between them. The CDR3 nucleotides read TGCGCCAGCAGCTTGGACAGGCTTGAAGCTTTCTTT. Amino acid sequence: CASSLDRLEAFF.

V usage is TRBV9 and J usage is TRBJ2-1, with a possible D match to TRBD1 (6 bases). This CDR3 spans 12 amino acids. Trimming took off 4 bases at V and 12 bases at J, with 14 bases between the two ends. Germline V gene data show CDR1 as SGDLS and CDR2 as YYNGEE. DNA for the CDR3: TGTGCCAGCAGCAAGGACAGCCGGGGGCAGTTCTTC. As protein: CASSKDSRGQFF.

This clonotype was counted many times. This chain connects TRBV3-1 to TRBJ2-3; TRBD2 matches 7 bases. V gave up 2 bases and J gave up 4 bases; unmatched junction bases: 6. Looked up from germline, CDR1 is LGHDT and CDR2 is YNNKEL (reference sequence). The length of the CDR3 is 15 residues. CDR3 in amino acids: CASSQSLRGADTQYF. CDR3 DNA sequence: TGTGCCAGCAGCCAATCCCTACGGGGGGCAGATACGCAGTATTTT.

This clonotype was recorded a few times. Written as DNA, the CDR3 is TGTGCCAGCAGCCAACTGGGACTAGCGGGGGTGTTCTTC. Translation: CASSQLGLAGVFF. The rearrangement links TRBV7-9 to TRBJ2-1; 14 bases map to TRBD2. This CDR3 spans 13 amino acids. J gave up 15 bases and V 5 bases, and 6 bases lay outside the gene matches. The germline CDR1 and CDR2 sequences are SEHNR and FQNEAQ (reference sequence). The entire variable domain, with the rest obtained from reference TRBV7-9 and TRBJ2-1, is as follows: DTGVSQNPRHKITKRGQNVTFRCDPISEHNRLYWYRQTLGQGPEFLTYFQNEAQLEKSRLLSDRFSAERPKGSFSTLEIQRTEQGDSAMYLCASSQLGLAGVFFGPGTRLTVL.

V is TRBV5-4 and J is TRBJ2-7; 9 bases are shared with TRBD1. J lost 4 bases, V lost 4 bases, and 6 bases had no gene match. Looked up from germline, CDR1 is SGHNT and CDR2 is YYREEE (reference sequence). The CDR3 is made up of 14 amino acids. The CDR3 sequence: CASSSRDRVYEQYF. DNA for the CDR3: TGTGCCAGCAGCAGCCGGGACAGGGTATACGAGCAGTACTTC.

V and J are TRBV7-9 and TRBJ2-7; D remains unclear. CDR3 length: 14 residues. Germline CDR1 is SEHNR and CDR2 is FQNEAQ (reference sequence). Between the trimmed V and J ends, which lost 2 bases and 2 bases, there was a span of 10 bases. Here the CDR3 DNA reads TGTGCCAGCAGCTTACTAGAGGCCACCTACGAGCAGTACTTC. Residues: CASSLLEATYEQYF.

This clonotype has only a few counts. The V call is TRBV12-3 or TRBV12-4, the J call TRBJ1-5, with D possibly matching TRBD1 (6 bases). Between the trimmed V and J ends, which lost 11 bases and 3 bases, there was a span of 11 bases. The CDR3 extends over 12 amino acids. Here the CDR3 DNA reads TGTGCCGCAGGGGCAGACAATCAGCCCCAGCATTTT. Amino acid sequence: CAAGADNQPQHF.